The rows below give T cell receptor beta chains drawn from one sample of a study of control samples from healthy donors and cancer patients. Repertoires were generated with immunoSEQ multiplex PCR, while TCRdb's copy carries only in-frame clones and drops some. Of 150,000 to 200,000 clones detected, roughly nine tenths appear once; the ten largest clones hold around 1.5%. Sequencing was done on a sample of blood. The receptors originated from a woman aged 25 to 39 in good health. CDR3s include the opening cysteine and the closing phenylalanine or tryptophan. A D gene is named only where the DNA matches it firmly. The size of a clone is reported for some rows only, either as once, few or many, or as a class for expanded clones.

j_call clone_size v_call d_call cdr3_nt cdr3_aa
TRBJ2-1 once TRBV5-1 - TGCGCCAGCGACACAGGGAACTCCTACAATGAGCAGTTCTTC CASDTGNSYNEQFF
TRBJ1-2 - TRBV6-5 - TGTGCCAGCACCCCGACAGCCCACTATGGCTACACCTTC CASTPTAHYGYTF
TRBJ1-1 - TRBV9 - TGTGCCAGCAGCGTCGGAAGGGAGACTGAAGCTTTCTTT CASSVGRETEAFF
TRBJ2-1 many TRBV19 - TGTGCCAGTCGCTACACTGAAGTCTATGAGCAGTTCTTC CASRYTEVYEQFF
TRBJ2-3 - TRBV7-9 - TGTGCCAGCAGCTTCGCTAGCACAGATACGCAGTATTTT CASSFASTDTQYF
TRBJ2-1 - TRBV19 TRBD1 TGTGCCAGTAGCCGACAGGGCAGCTCCTACAATGAGCAGTTCTTC CASSRQGSSYNEQFF
TRBJ2-5 - TRBV6-5 TRBD1 TGTGCCAGCACCACCGGGACAGGGGATGCAGAGACCCAGTACTTC CASTTGTGDAETQYF
TRBJ1-1 - TRBV27 TRBD1 TGTGCCAGCTCGACAGGGTACACTGAAGCTTTCTTT CASSTGYTEAFF
TRBJ2-3 - TRBV18 TRBD1 TGTGCCAGCTCACCAAGACAGGGGTACACAGATACGCAGTATTTT CASSPRQGYTDTQYF
TRBJ2-7 - TRBV4-1 - TGCGCCAGCAGCCAAGACAGGGGCTACGAGCAGTACTTC CASSQDRGYEQYF
TRBJ2-1 - TRBV5-1 TRBD1 TGCGCCAGCAGCTTGGTCCCCGGGACAGGGGCTAATGAGCAGTTCTTC CASSLVPGTGANEQFF